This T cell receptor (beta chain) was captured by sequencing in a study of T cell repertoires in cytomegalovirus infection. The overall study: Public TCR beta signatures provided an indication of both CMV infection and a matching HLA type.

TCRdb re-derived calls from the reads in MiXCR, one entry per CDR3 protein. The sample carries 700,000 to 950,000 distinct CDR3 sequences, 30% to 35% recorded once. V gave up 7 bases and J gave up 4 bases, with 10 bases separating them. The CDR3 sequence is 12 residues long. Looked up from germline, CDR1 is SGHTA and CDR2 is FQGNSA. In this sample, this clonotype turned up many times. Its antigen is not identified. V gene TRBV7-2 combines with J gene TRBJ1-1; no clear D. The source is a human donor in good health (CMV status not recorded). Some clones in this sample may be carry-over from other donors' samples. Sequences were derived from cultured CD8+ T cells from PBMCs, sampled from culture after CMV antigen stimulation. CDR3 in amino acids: CASNLPGTEAFF. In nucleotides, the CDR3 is TGTGCCAGCAACCTCCCCGGCACTGAAGCTTTCTTT.